The 18 T cell receptor beta chains in this list originate from one sample, sequenced in a study of cytomegalovirus exposure and HLA in healthy donors. Profiling relied on immunoSEQ multiplex PCR, and the TCRdb table lists in-frame clones only, not all of them. The table shows 160,000 or so clones, with more than 75% occurring only once. Sample: PBMCs. The receptors originated from a woman between 25 and 40 years old in good health and CMV-seronegative.

The rearrangement joins TRBV27 to TRBJ1-3; D unclear. The V end lost 5 bases, the J end lost 0 bases, and 5 bases lay between the germline ends. There are 13 residues in the CDR3. Germline V gives CDR1 MNHEY, CDR2 SMNVEV (reference sequence). DNA of the CDR3: TGTGCCAGCAGTACAGTCTCTGGAAACACCATATATTTT. Protein sequence: CASSTVSGNTIYF.

In nucleotides, the CDR3 is TGCGCCAGCAGCCAAGGGGTAGGCGGGGGAGGAGATACGCAGTATTTT. This translates into CASSQGVGGGGDTQYF. This chain links TRBV4-3 with TRBJ2-3, with TRBD2 matching 7 bases. The CDR3 totals 16 residues. Germline CDR1 and CDR2: LGHNA and YSLEER. Trimming cost V 1 base and J 5 bases; bases outside gene matches: 9.

V is TRBV5-8 and J is TRBJ2-7; D is possibly TRBD2 (6 bases). V lost 2 bases, J lost 2 bases, and 17 bases lay in between. CDR1 is SGHTS, CDR2 YDEGEE, per germline. The CDR3 contains 16 residues. The CDR3 region has the DNA TGTGCCAGCAGCTTCTCGGGAGCAACAGGAGCCTACGAGCAGTACTTC. Translated, it gives CASSFSGATGAYEQYF.

This chain links TRBV18 with TRBJ1-2; perhaps TRBD1 as D (6 bases). The V end lost 0 bases, the J end lost 7 bases, and 12 bases lay between the germline ends. This CDR3 has 14 amino acids. Germline lookup yields CDR1 KGHSH and CDR2 LQKENI. The CDR3, as DNA: TGTGCCAGCTCACCACCTCAGGGGTTACTTGGCTACACCTTC. Translated: CASSPPQGLLGYTF.

This chain's CDR3 is CASSQERMTLDRDEKLFF. As DNA, the CDR3 is TGCGCCAGCAGCCAAGAGAGGATGACCTTAGACCGAGATGAAAAACTGTTTTTT. This chain uses TRBV4-1 with TRBJ1-4; D remains unclear. This CDR3 is built from 18 residues. The V gene lost 0 bases and the J gene lost 6 bases, with 20 bases spanning the gap. The germline V gene encodes CDR1 MGHRA and CDR2 YSYEKL.

CDR3 sequence (DNA): TGCGCCAGCAGCCCCGCCGGGGCAGGGGTTCCCCATTCCTCTGGAAACACCATATATTTT. It is translated as CASSPAGAGVPHSSGNTIYF. The V call is TRBV4-1, the J call TRBJ1-3; D perhaps matches TRBD1 (6 bases). V lost 4 bases and J lost 0, with 25 bases in between. The length of the CDR3 is 20 residues. The germline CDR1 and CDR2 sequences are MGHRA and YSYEKL.

The genes are TRBV18 and TRBJ2-5, with TRBD1 identical over 7 bases. The CDR3 runs to 15 residues. The V and J ends lost 3 bases and 1 base, in that order; junction bases with no gene match: 5. Germline lookup yields CDR1 KGHSH and CDR2 LQKENI. The CDR3 protein is CASSPSGQPQETQYF. The DNA of the CDR3 is TGTGCCAGCTCACCGTCGGGACAGCCCCAAGAGACCCAGTACTTC.

The J gene is TRBJ2-3, the V gene TRBV9; 7 positions match TRBD1. The CDR3 has 13 residues. From germline, CDR1 is SGDLS and CDR2 YYNGEE. V was clipped by 3 bases and J by 4 bases; unmatched bases: 2. The CDR3 loop reads CASSEGAADTQYF. In nucleotides, the CDR3 is TGTGCCAGCAGCGAGGGGGCGGCAGATACGCAGTATTTT.

This chain connects TRBV2 to TRBJ1-2; D is undetermined. Between the trimmed V and J ends, which lost 4 bases and 4 bases, there was a span of 7 bases. The germline gives CDR1 SNHLY, CDR2 FYNNEI. The CDR3 has 12 amino acids. The CDR3 region has the DNA TGTGCCAGCAGTGGACATGTCTATGGCTACACCTTC. Its translation: CASSGHVYGYTF.

The gene calls are TRBV5-4 and TRBJ1-4; 12 bases line up with TRBD1. The germline CDR1 and CDR2 sequences are SGHNT and YYREEE (reference sequence). This CDR3 is built from 16 residues. V trimming: 3 bases; J trimming: 4 bases; junction bases outside the gene matches: 4. CDR3 residues: CASSSGQGANNEKLFF. DNA of the CDR3: TGTGCCAGCAGCTCGGGACAGGGGGCAAATAATGAAAAACTGTTTTTT.

This chain connects TRBV29-1 to TRBJ1-1; D is ambiguous. The CDR3 totals 14 residues. The V gene's germline CDR1 is SQVTM and CDR2 ANQGSEA. With 3 bases removed from V and 0 bases from J, the gap between germline ends came to 11 bases. The DNA of the CDR3 is TGCAGCGTTGACCAATCAGGCTTGAACACTGAAGCTTTCTTT. It encodes CSVDQSGLNTEAFF. The full variable domain, completed using reference TRBV29-1 and TRBJ1-1, is SAVISQKPSRDICQRGTSLTIQCQVDSQVTMMFWYRQQPGQSLTLIATANQGSEATYESGFVIDKFPISRPNLTFSTLTVSNMSPEDSSIYLCSVDQSGLNTEAFFGQGTRLTVV.

This clone was seen once. The chain couples TRBV15 to TRBJ2-5; 11 bases are shared with TRBD2. The CDR3 covers 17 residues. Unmatched junction bases numbered 10, after V lost 3 bases and J lost 4 bases. The V gene's germline CDR1 is LNHNV and CDR2 YYDKDF (reference sequence). The chain's CDR3 is CATSRLTSGAEGETQYF. CDR3 DNA sequence: TGTGCCACCAGCAGGCTGACTAGCGGGGCGGAGGGAGAGACCCAGTACTTC.

A few counts support this clone. The genes are TRBV29-1 and TRBJ1-2, with 7 bases aligning to TRBD1. Germline CDR1 reads SQVTM; CDR2 reads ANQGSEA. CDR3 length equals 12 residues. V lost 4 bases and J lost 5; bases outside the gene matches: 4. The CDR3: CSVGRGQYGYTF. The CDR3 DNA follows: TGCAGCGTTGGTAGGGGACAGTATGGCTACACCTTC.

The J gene is TRBJ2-7, the V gene TRBV4-1; maybe TRBD1 (6 bases). V lost 3 bases and J lost 4, with 19 bases in between. The CDR3 runs 16 residues. Germline V gives CDR1 MGHRA, CDR2 YSYEKL. The chain's CDR3 is CASSQPGHQKNYEQYF. The CDR3 DNA is TGCGCCAGCAGCCAGCCGGGACACCAGAAAAATTACGAGCAGTACTTC.

The chain combines TRBV6-5 with TRBJ1-1; unclear D gene. V was trimmed by 7 bases and J by 2 bases, leaving 17 bases between them. The CDR3 length is 15 residues. The germline V gene has CDR1 MNHEY and CDR2 SVGAGI. The CDR3 here is CASTSSGIQNTEAFF. DNA for the CDR3: TGTGCCAGCACTTCGTCGGGGATCCAAAACACTGAAGCTTTCTTT.

The V gene is TRBV19, the J gene TRBJ1-1; 8 bases line up with TRBD1. Germline trimming cut 7 bases from V and 5 bases from J; bases unmatched to any gene: 9. CDR3 length: 14 residues. Germline CDR1 reads LNHDA; CDR2 reads SQIVND (reference sequence). This CDR3 reads CASTTGGVRTEAFF. CDR3 sequence (DNA): TGTGCCAGTACAACAGGGGGAGTGAGGACTGAAGCTTTCTTT. Together with reference TRBV19 and TRBJ1-1, the CDR3 gives the full variable domain: DGGITQSPKYLFRKEGQNVTLSCEQNLNHDAMYWYRQDPGQGLRLIYYSQIVNDFQKGDIAEGYSVSREKKESFPLTVTSAQKNPTAFYLCASTTGGVRTEAFFGQGTRLTVV.

The rearrangement links TRBV4-1 to TRBJ2-7, with TRBD1 matching over 7 bases. CDR1 and CDR2 (germline): MGHRA, YSYEKL. The V segment lost 3 bases and the J segment 4 bases; nucleotides outside the gene matches: 9. The CDR3 is made up of 15 amino acids. The CDR3 DNA follows: TGCGCCAGCAGCCACCAAGGACAGGCGAAATACGAGCAGTACTTC. Protein: CASSHQGQAKYEQYF.

V is TRBV11-2 and J is TRBJ1-5; TRBD1 agrees at 8 bases. CDR1 and CDR2 from the germline V gene are SGHAT and FQNNGV. After removal of 2 bases from V and 2 bases from J, the junction contained 5 bases not matched to a gene. The CDR3 runs 16 residues. CDR3 bases: TGTGCCAGCAGCTTACAGGGGGCGGGGGGCAATCAGCCCCAGCATTTT. Protein product: CASSLQGAGGNQPQHF.